Below, 2 T cell receptor beta chains from the same sample are listed, as sequenced in a study of Ad26.COV2.S vaccination and SARS-CoV-2 variants. Sequencing used immunoSEQ multiplex PCR; TCRdb keeps in-frame clones, though not all of them. Altogether approximately 500,000 clones are present, around nine tenths being singletons, with the ten largest covering 10% to 15%. Sample treatment: approximately 18 received Ad26.COV2.S at low or high dose, single or two shots; several received placebo; per-sample allocation not given. Sampling was performed 63 days after the first vaccine or placebo injection. Sample: peripheral blood, taken in a trial of Ad26.COV2.S vaccine versus placebo. These receptors were obtained from a person between 18 and 65 years old who received the Ad26.COV2.S COVID-19 vaccine or a placebo.

The V call is TRBV29-1, the J call TRBJ2-5; D is possibly TRBD2 (6 bases). CDR1 SQVTM and CDR2 ANQGSEA come from the germline V gene. This CDR3 is 12 amino acids long. V lost 3 bases and J 3 bases, leaving 8 bases between the germline ends. CDR3 sequence reads: CSVDGGEETQYF. CDR3 coding DNA: TGCAGCGTTGACGGGGGTGAAGAGACCCAGTACTTC.

The chain employs TRBV7-2 and TRBJ1-1; 7 bases map to TRBD1. Germline loops: CDR1 SGHTA, CDR2 FQGNSA. The V and J ends lost 1 base and 7 bases, in that order; junction bases with no gene match: 3. This CDR3 has 13 residues. The CDR3 DNA follows: TGTGCCAGCAGCTTAGTTCCAGGGGGTGAAGCTTTCTTT. Residues: CASSLVPGGEAFF.